A single sample gave rise to the 10 T cell receptor beta chains below, sequenced in a study of cytomegalovirus exposure and HLA in healthy donors. 13 Jbeta primers and 60 Vbeta primers were used for the PCR. Assay: immunoSEQ multiplex PCR; the TCRdb copy retains only in-frame clones and omits some. The sample includes under 150,000 clones, over 65% of them seen just once. Sequenced input: PBMCs. All receptors derive from a male donor in good health and CMV-seronegative.

This chain's CDR3 is CASSTRVRETQYF. CDR3 in DNA: TGTGCCAGCAGTACCAGGGTTCGGGAGACCCAGTACTTC. The gene calls are TRBV27 and TRBJ2-5; maybe TRBD1 (5 bases). The CDR3 runs to 13 residues. Germline lookup yields CDR1 MNHEY and CDR2 SMNVEV (reference sequence). The V end lost 5 bases, the J end lost 5 bases, and 12 bases lay between the germline ends.

The chain carries TRBV6-5 and TRBJ2-7; a weak D match, TRBD1 (6 bases). CDR1 is MNHEY and CDR2 is SVGAGI in the germline V gene. Trimming shortened V by 0 bases and J by 3 bases, and 12 bases separated the two germline ends. This CDR3 comprises 15 residues. This CDR3 is CASSYSTGQNYEQYF. The CDR3 region has the DNA TGTGCCAGCAGTTACTCGACGGGACAAAACTACGAGCAGTACTTC.

The chain joins TRBV27 to TRBJ1-6; D not resolved. The CDR3 sequence is 12 residues long. V dropped 5 bases and J dropped 12 bases, with 11 bases sitting between them. Germline V CDR1 and CDR2: MNHEY, SMNVEV (reference sequence). The CDR3 is CASSLQRQPLHF. The CDR3 nucleotides read TGTGCCAGCAGTCTACAGCGGCAACCCCTCCACTTT.

This chain joins TRBV27 and TRBJ2-1; TRBD2 aligns across 10 bases. This CDR3 has 16 amino acids. Germline loops: CDR1 MNHEY, CDR2 SMNVEV (reference sequence). With V trimmed by 5 bases and J by 7 bases, 11 bases remained unmatched. CDR3 coding DNA: TGTGCCAGCAGTCCCTTCTCGGGGACTAGCGCTAATGAGCAGTTCTTC. It specifies CASSPFSGTSANEQFF.

The chain recombines TRBV7-2 with TRBJ2-2; D is possibly TRBD2 (6 bases). V dropped 6 bases and J dropped 6 bases, with 20 bases sitting between them. The germline CDR1 and CDR2 sequences are SGHTA and FQGNSA. The CDR3 has 16 residues. DNA of the CDR3: TGTGCCAGCAGAGGATGGGACGGGAGAAGGGCCGGGGAGCTGTTTTTT. Residues: CASRGWDGRRAGELFF.

The V call is TRBV10-3, the J call TRBJ2-2; 7 bases are shared with TRBD2. V shed 5 bases and J 4 bases; nucleotides not matched to a gene: 10. Germline-derived CDR1 and CDR2 are ENHRY and SYGVKD. The CDR3 sequence is 16 residues long. The CDR3 is CAISTGGAGSTGELFF. The CDR3 nucleotides read TGTGCCATCAGTACGGGGGGAGCGGGGTCCACCGGGGAGCTGTTTTTT.

The CDR3 region is CASSLVTGTGGNEQFF. The CDR3 coding sequence is TGTGCCAGCAGCTTAGTCACCGGGACAGGGGGAAATGAGCAGTTCTTC. The rearrangement uses TRBV7-9 and TRBJ2-1, with 11 bases lining up with TRBD1. J lost 7 bases, V lost 1 base, and 6 bases had no gene match. This CDR3 has 16 residues. Germline-derived CDR1 and CDR2 are SEHNR and FQNEAQ (reference sequence).

This chain joins TRBV5-1 and TRBJ2-5, with TRBD1 identical over 7 bases. Germline CDR1 and CDR2: SGHRS and YFSETQ. This CDR3 is 17 amino acids long. The V and J ends lost 2 bases and 4 bases, in that order; junction bases with no gene match: 14. This CDR3 reads CASSLRQGEGVGETQYF. Written as DNA, the CDR3 is TGCGCCAGCAGCTTAAGACAGGGTGAGGGGGTCGGAGAGACCCAGTACTTC.

This chain joins TRBV27 and TRBJ2-3; TRBD2 is a possible D gene (5 bases). V lost 2 bases and J 2 bases, leaving 5 bases between the germline ends. The length of the CDR3 is 13 residues. The germline V gene has CDR1 MNHEY and CDR2 SMNVEV (reference sequence). CDR3 amino acids: CASSLLATDTQYF. For the CDR3, the DNA is TGTGCCAGCAGTTTACTAGCCACAGATACGCAGTATTTT.

The V gene is TRBV27, the J gene TRBJ2-1; D gene uncertain. The CDR3 has 14 amino acids. Germline values: CDR1 MNHEY, CDR2 SMNVEV (reference sequence). Trimming shortened V by 3 bases and J by 5 bases, and 11 bases separated the two germline ends. Here the CDR3 DNA reads TGTGCCAGCAGTTTGGGCTCAGCTGACAATGAGCAGTTCTTC. As protein: CASSLGSADNEQFF.